This passage covers 22 T cell receptor beta chains from one sample sequenced in a study of read filtering for tumor transcriptome and immune sequencing. From 400 to 450 ng of RNA, a library with molecular barcoded alpha/delta and beta/gamma adaptors was made. MiXCR was run by TCRdb on the reads, yielding one entry per CDR3 protein. The top ten hold about 38% of the sample, which has about 40,000 distinct CDR3 sequences, roughly 13% seen once. Material for sequencing was a population of CD138-negative cells sorted from bone marrow. The receptors stem from a donor over 35 with multiple myeloma.

The sample holds many counts of this clonotype. CDR3 DNA: TGTGCCAGCGGGACCCCAGGCGCAGGAGATACGCAGTATTTT. Translated, it gives CASGTPGAGDTQYF. The chain is built from TRBV6-2 or TRBV6-3 and TRBJ2-3; either TRBD1 or TRBD2 may fit D (5 bases each). There are 14 residues in the CDR3. Germline CDR1 reads MNHEY; CDR2 reads SVGEGT. The V and J ends lost 8 bases and 5 bases respectively, with 17 bases between them.

This clonotype was detected ten times or more. This sequence joins TRBV4-1 and TRBJ2-2; D remains unclear. The germline CDR1 and CDR2 sequences are MGHRA and YSYEKL. Trimming removed 1 base at V and 2 bases at J, with 8 bases between. The CDR3 is 15 residues long. CDR3: CASSQAVTNTGELFF. The DNA for the CDR3 is TGCGCCAGCAGCCAAGCCGTGACAAACACCGGGGAGCTGTTTTTT.

This clonotype has ten or more counts. The chain uses TRBV29-1 and TRBJ2-3, with D perhaps matching TRBD2 (6 bases). Germline V gene sequence: CDR1 SQVTM, CDR2 ANQGSEA. Trimming took off 6 bases at V and 0 bases at J, with 22 bases between the two ends. The CDR3 length is 17 residues. CDR3: CSVAGGVENPSTDTQYF. The DNA for the CDR3 is TGCAGCGTCGCAGGAGGGGTTGAGAATCCTAGCACAGATACGCAGTATTTT.

This clonotype has a count of ten or more. The V and J genes are TRBV6-1 and TRBJ2-1; 7 bases fit TRBD2. In germline, CDR1 is MNHNS, CDR2 SASEGT. CDR3 length equals 15 residues. J gave up 1 base and V 4 bases, and 4 bases lay outside the gene matches. The CDR3 reads CASSVDSGSYNEQFF. DNA for the CDR3: TGTGCCAGCAGTGTTGATAGCGGGTCCTACAATGAGCAGTTCTTC.

About this clonotype itself: This probably arose from a read error, given a far larger clone one base away. This rearrangement joins TRBV3-2 to TRBJ1-1; no DNA check was done on the table's D call, TRBD1. TRBV3-2 counts as a pseudogene. The CDR3 runs 16 residues. The CDR3 sequence: CASSQVVVAGATEALF. DNA for the CDR3: TGTGCCAGCAGCCAAGTCGTGGTTGCGGGGGCCACTGAAGCTCTCTTT.

The table lists this clonotype with many counts. The chain has TRBV20-1 and TRBJ2-1; D gene uncertain. Germline CDR1 DFQATT, CDR2 SNEGSKA (reference sequence). The germline V and J ends were trimmed by 0 bases and 1 base, with 10 bases remaining between them. The CDR3 has 15 amino acids. In nucleotides, the CDR3 is TGCAGTGCTAGAGAGCCCGTAATGTCCTACAATGAGCAGTTCTTC. Encoded protein: CSAREPVMSYNEQFF.

This clonotype occurred many times. The V call is TRBV6-5, the J call TRBJ1-5; D might be TRBD1 (5 bases). The ends were cut back, 7 bases at V and 7 bases at J, with 11 bases in the middle. CDR1 is MNHEY, CDR2 SVGAGI, per germline. This CDR3 spans 12 amino acids. CDR3 sequence reads: CASKTGRQPQHF. Written as DNA, the CDR3 is TGTGCCAGCAAAACAGGAAGGCAGCCCCAGCATTTT.

The chain couples TRBV9 to TRBJ2-3, with 7 bases identical to TRBD2. The V and J ends lost 3 bases and 5 bases, in that order; junction bases with no gene match: 9. Germline CDR1 SGDLS, CDR2 YYNGEE. This CDR3 comprises 15 residues. The CDR3 region is CASSGGGGLQDTQYF. CDR3 in DNA: TGTGCCAGCAGCGGGGGGGGAGGGCTTCAAGATACGCAGTATTTT.

This clonotype was counted between two and nine times. The chain couples TRBV7-6 to TRBJ2-1, with 7 bases aligning to TRBD2. Germline trimming cut 2 bases from V and 10 bases from J; bases unmatched to any gene: 14. Per the germline V gene, CDR1 is SGHVS and CDR2 is FNYEAQ. This CDR3 is 16 amino acids long. CDR3 DNA sequence: TGTGCCAGCAGCTTAAGGGCCGGGAGGACTTCGGAAGAGCAGTTCTTC. Translation gives CASSLRAGRTSEEQFF.

This clonotype was counted at least ten times. The genes are TRBV15 and TRBJ2-3; D not certain. V lost 5 bases to trimming and J lost 7 bases, with 13 bases between them. The CDR3 runs 13 residues. CDR1 and CDR2 (germline): LNHNV, YYDKDF (reference sequence). The DNA for the CDR3 is TGTGCCACCAGCGTGCCCAGTGGCCATACGCAGTATTTT. Its translation: CATSVPSGHTQYF.

This clonotype was observed a handful of times. The V gene is TRBV5-1, the J gene TRBJ1-4; D not certain. Germline V gene sequence: CDR1 SGHRS, CDR2 YFSETQ. This CDR3 is built from 14 residues. Trimming removed 0 bases at V and 7 bases at J, with 10 bases between. DNA for the CDR3: TGCGCCAGCAGCTTGGGACCAAATAGTGAAAAACTGTTTTTT. The encoded protein is CASSLGPNSEKLFF.

This clonotype was counted ten times or more. The chain uses TRBV9 and TRBJ2-6, with 9 bases that match TRBD1. V was clipped by 9 bases and J by 4 bases; unmatched bases: 20. The CDR3 consists of 19 residues. Germline CDR1 is SGDLS and CDR2 is YYNGEE. CDR3 loop: CATVTRRDRAVSGANVLTF. The CDR3 DNA reads TGTGCCACCGTAACCAGACGGGACAGGGCTGTCTCCGGGGCCAACGTCCTGACTTTC.

This clonotype came up many times. V usage is TRBV24-1 and J usage is TRBJ2-1; 10 bases map to TRBD2. V shed 3 bases and J 4 bases; nucleotides not matched to a gene: 8. This CDR3 has 17 amino acids. The germline V gene encodes CDR1 KGHDR and CDR2 SFDVKD. The CDR3 region is CATSDGPGLAKYNEQFF. In DNA, the CDR3 is TGTGCCACCAGTGATGGACCGGGACTAGCGAAATACAATGAGCAGTTCTTC.

In this sample, this clonotype turned up many times. The CDR3 is CASSFIETQYF. DNA of the CDR3: TGTGCCAGCAGTTTTATCGAGACCCAGTACTTC. This rearrangement joins TRBV28 to TRBJ2-5; D remains unclear. The CDR3 is 11 amino acids. CDR1 and CDR2 (germline): MDHEN, SYDVKM. Trimming removed 3 bases from V and 5 bases from J, with 4 bases in between.

Many counts were recorded for this clonotype. The J gene is TRBJ2-2, the V gene TRBV5-4; D not certain. Germline CDR1 SGHNT, CDR2 YYREEE (reference sequence). V lost 0 bases and J 0 bases, leaving 6 bases between the germline ends. This CDR3 is built from 15 residues. The CDR3 region is CASSLGRANTGELFF. CDR3 nucleotides: TGTGCCAGCAGCTTGGGAAGGGCGAACACCGGGGAGCTGTTTTTT.

Details on this clonotype: This may stem from a read error, because a much larger clone lies one nucleotide away. The chain links TRBV7-3 to TRBJ2-7; TRBD2 matches 11 bases. The CDR3 is 15 residues long. CDR1 and CDR2 from the germline V gene are SGHTA and FQGTGA. The CDR3 region is CAGSLTSGGGYEQYF. The DNA of the CDR3 is TGTGCCGGCAGCCTTACTAGCGGGGGAGGCTACGAGCAGTACTTC.

This clonotype was seen repeatedly, ten times or more. The chain has TRBV7-8 and TRBJ2-1; TRBD2 matches at 11 bases. The V gene's germline CDR1 is SGHVS and CDR2 FQNEAQ. J was trimmed by 4 bases and V by 5 bases; bases with no gene match: 7. This CDR3 comprises 16 residues. CDR3 bases: TGTGCCAGCAGCCTAAGAGGGACTAGCGGTTACAATGAGCAGTTCTTC. Residues: CASSLRGTSGYNEQFF.

Many counts were recorded for this clonotype. The genes are TRBV20-1 and TRBJ2-3; 8 nucleotides agree with TRBD2. Germline CDR1 is DFQATT and CDR2 is SNEGSKA (reference sequence). The CDR3 is made up of 12 amino acids. J gave up 5 bases and V 3 bases, and 1 base lay outside the gene matches. The CDR3 nucleotides read TGCAGTGCTAGCCTAGCGGGAGATACGCAGTATTTT. Translating it yields CSASLAGDTQYF.

About this clonotype itself: It is unclear where the CDR3 begins or ends on the DNA, so no DNA is shown, and the CDR3 is as TCRdb lists it. The chain uses TRBV5-1 and TRBJ2-1; the table names TRBD1, a call not compared with the DNA. The CDR3 length is 14 residues, termini included. Germline CDR1 reads SGHRS; CDR2 reads YFSETQ. The CDR3 loop reads CASSFATGNNEQPF.

This clonotype was observed many times. The chain employs TRBV11-1 and TRBJ2-3; a possible D gene is TRBD2 (6 bases). The CDR3 runs 15 residues. The V end was cut by 4 bases, the J end by 3 bases, with 14 bases between. CDR1 is SGHAT and CDR2 is FQDESV in the germline V gene (reference sequence). The CDR3 loop reads CASSYGGVTTDTQYF. The CDR3, as DNA: TGTGCCAGCAGCTACGGAGGGGTCACTACAGATACGCAGTATTTT.

The V call is TRBV7-2, the J call TRBJ2-7; D is possibly TRBD2 (6 bases). This CDR3 has 14 residues. V was pared by 5 bases and J by 3 bases, with 14 bases between. In germline, CDR1 is SGHTA, CDR2 FQGNSA. Here the CDR3 reads CASSPRDSIYEQYF. The DNA of the CDR3 is TGTGCCAGCAGCCCCCGGGACTCGATCTACGAGCAGTACTTC.

This clonotype was counted ten times or more. The chain links TRBV5-6 to TRBJ2-2; D not certain. Trimming removed 0 bases from V and 5 bases from J, with 8 bases in between. Per the germline V gene, CDR1 is SGHDT and CDR2 is YYEEEE. This CDR3 region has 14 residues. The CDR3 DNA follows: TGTGCCAGCAGCTTGGCCACGTCGACCGGGGAGCTGTTTTTT. Translated, it gives CASSLATSTGELFF.